The sequence of this T cell receptor (beta chain) was determined in a study of T cells after yellow fever vaccination (dated by TCRdb to the late 2010s). With regard to the full study: The SMART-Seq v4 Ultra Low Input RNA kit was used to prepare libraries from fractions with low cell numbers. To follow T-cell clones before and after both primary and booster YFV17D yellow fever vaccination, bulk TCR alpha and beta repertoires underwent longitudinal sequencing. Two healthy male donors made up the cohort, one aged 18 to 29 years and the other aged 30 to 40 years. Blood samples were taken at several timepoints before and after primary and secondary immunization, and bulk PBMC replicates and cell subsets were isolated. General study outcomes and caveats: A small share of clonotypes was detected in both CD4 and CD8 compartments, with the overlap likely arising from convergent recombination. After the booster, most clones that had expanded after primary vaccination were detected again (approximately 95% of CD4 and around 88% of CD8), suggesting broad maintenance of memory. Computational filtering was required because FACS-sorted repertoires could contain abundant contaminating clonotypes from the bulk population. The secondary T-cell response was found to be weaker but faster than the primary response, with a peak reached on day 5 rather than on day 15. Only a couple of donors were included in the study, so the extent to which the findings can be generalized is limited.

The sequencer was an Illumina NovaSeq 6000. TCR cDNA was made using 5'RACE template switching, a step that added a universal primer site and unique molecular identifiers. Priming of cDNA synthesis was performed from both the TCR alpha and TCR beta constant segments. Two PCR steps were used to amplify libraries, with sample barcodes and sequencing adapters being added in the second step. Sequencing of libraries was done on Illumina HiSeq 2500 (2x100 bp) or NovaSeq (2x150 bp). The paper's processing steps were these. MIGEC handled demultiplexing of reads and collapsing into UMI consensus sequences, while MiXCR performed V(D)J alignment. Vaccine-responding clonotypes were defined with edgeR using replicate PBMC samples, requiring FDR below 0.01 and a log2 fold change above 5 up to day 15. Each bulk clonotype was labeled CD4 or CD8 based on which sequenced repertoire, CD4 or CD8, contained the clonotype at higher abundance. TCRdb ran its own pipeline on the public reads, namely fastp trimming at Q25 and MiXCR clone calling, and kept in-frame beta chains. Each record represents a unique CDR3 protein, reported with the most common genes and DNA among its rows. The V and J calls were determined by TCRdb, not by the authors. This sample comprises 250,000 to 400,000 distinct CDR3 sequences, 4% to 5.5% of them detected only once. Jointly, the top ten make up roughly a fifth of the sample.

At least ten counts were recorded for this clonotype. Which antigen it targets is not known. The sample holds no much larger clone one base away, and base qualities are not on file. The treatment or condition label of this sample denotes: live attenuated yellow fever vaccine strain. At each blood-draw timepoint, two biological replicates of bulk PBMCs were collected. A standard Ficoll-Paque protocol was used to isolate PBMCs from peripheral blood. RNA was extracted with TriZol from bulk PBMCs, CD4 and CD8 fractions, and dextramer-positive and dextramer-negative fractions. The CDR3 runs 15 amino acids, cysteine and phenylalanine included. Only CDR3 DNA is held: 45 bases, read in frame from base 1. Compared with germline, V lacks 6 bases and J lacks 8 bases; bases without a gene match: 9.

The sample in question was PBMCs, obtained 15 days after the yellow fever booster vaccination. The sequence links TRBV12-3 or TRBV12-4 to TRBJ1-4, and 10 junction bases match TRBD1. The TCR was taken from a man aged 18 to 35 who received the YFV17D yellow fever vaccine. CDR3 protein: CASRNTGTGDEKLFF. The sequenced DNA: TGTGCCAGCAGAAATACCGGGACAGGGGACGAAAAACTGTTTTTT.